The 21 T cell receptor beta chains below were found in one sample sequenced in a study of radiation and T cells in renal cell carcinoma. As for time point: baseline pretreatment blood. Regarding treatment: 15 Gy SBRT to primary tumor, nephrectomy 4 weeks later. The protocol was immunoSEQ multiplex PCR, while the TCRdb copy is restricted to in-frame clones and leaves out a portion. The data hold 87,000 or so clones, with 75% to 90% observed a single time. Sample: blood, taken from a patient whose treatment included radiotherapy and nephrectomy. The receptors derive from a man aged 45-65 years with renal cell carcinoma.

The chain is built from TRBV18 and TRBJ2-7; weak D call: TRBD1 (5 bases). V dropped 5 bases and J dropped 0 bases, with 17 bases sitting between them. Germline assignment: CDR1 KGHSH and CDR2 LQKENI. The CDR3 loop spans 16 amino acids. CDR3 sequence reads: CASSAGMGVGSYEQYF. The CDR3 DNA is TGTGCCAGCTCAGCAGGGATGGGTGTGGGCTCCTACGAGCAGTACTTC.

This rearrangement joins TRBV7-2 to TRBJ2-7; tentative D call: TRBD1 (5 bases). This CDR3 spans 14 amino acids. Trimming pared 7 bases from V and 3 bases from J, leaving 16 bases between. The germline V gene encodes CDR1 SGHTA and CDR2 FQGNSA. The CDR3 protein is CASNFGQGVYEQYF. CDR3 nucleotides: TGTGCCAGCAACTTCGGGCAGGGTGTCTACGAGCAGTACTTC.

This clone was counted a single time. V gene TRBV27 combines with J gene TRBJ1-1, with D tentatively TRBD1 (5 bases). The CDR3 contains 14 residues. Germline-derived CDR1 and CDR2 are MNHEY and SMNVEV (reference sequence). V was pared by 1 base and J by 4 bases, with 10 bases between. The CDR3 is CASSLYQGGTEAFF. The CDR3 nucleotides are TGTGCCAGCAGTTTATATCAGGGTGGCACTGAAGCTTTCTTT.

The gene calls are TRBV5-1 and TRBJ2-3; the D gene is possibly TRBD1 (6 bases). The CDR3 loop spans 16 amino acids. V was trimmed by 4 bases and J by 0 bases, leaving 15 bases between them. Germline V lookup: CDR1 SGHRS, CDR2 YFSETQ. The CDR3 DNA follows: TGCGCCAGCAGCGTTAACAGGGACGGCAGCACAGATACGCAGTATTTT. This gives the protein CASSVNRDGSTDTQYF. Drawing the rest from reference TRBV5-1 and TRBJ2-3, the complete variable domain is KAGVTQTPRYLIKTRGQQVTLSCSPISGHRSVSWYQQTPGQGLQFLFEYFSETQRNKGNFPGRFSGRQFSNSRSEMNVSTLELGDSALYLCASSVNRDGSTDTQYFGPGTRLTVL.

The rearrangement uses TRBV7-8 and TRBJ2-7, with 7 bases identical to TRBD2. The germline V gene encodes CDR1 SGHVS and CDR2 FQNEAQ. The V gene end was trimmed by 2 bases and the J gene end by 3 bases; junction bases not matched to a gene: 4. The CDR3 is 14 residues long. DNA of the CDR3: TGTGCCAGCAGCTTAATGGGAGGGGACTACGAGCAGTACTTC. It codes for CASSLMGGDYEQYF.

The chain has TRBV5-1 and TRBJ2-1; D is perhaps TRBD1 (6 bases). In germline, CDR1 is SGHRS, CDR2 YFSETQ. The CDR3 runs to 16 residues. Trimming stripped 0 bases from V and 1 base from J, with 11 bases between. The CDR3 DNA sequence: TGCGCCAGCAGCTTGGGAGCAGGGGTTTCCTACAATGAGCAGTTCTTC. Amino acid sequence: CASSLGAGVSYNEQFF.

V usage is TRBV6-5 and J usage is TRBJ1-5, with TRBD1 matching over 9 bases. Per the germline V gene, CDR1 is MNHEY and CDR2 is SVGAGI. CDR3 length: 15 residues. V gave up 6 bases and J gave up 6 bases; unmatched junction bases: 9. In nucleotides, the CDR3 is TGTGCCAGCAGGATAACAGGGGGCGCGGGTCAGCCCCAGCATTTT. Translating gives CASRITGGAGQPQHF.

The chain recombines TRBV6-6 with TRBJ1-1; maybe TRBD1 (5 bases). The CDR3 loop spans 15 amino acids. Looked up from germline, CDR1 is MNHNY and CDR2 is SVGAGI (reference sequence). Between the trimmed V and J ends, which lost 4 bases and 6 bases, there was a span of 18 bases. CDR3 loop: CASSSIRFRAAEAFF. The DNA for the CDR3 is TGTGCCAGCAGTTCTATTAGATTCAGGGCCGCTGAAGCTTTCTTT.

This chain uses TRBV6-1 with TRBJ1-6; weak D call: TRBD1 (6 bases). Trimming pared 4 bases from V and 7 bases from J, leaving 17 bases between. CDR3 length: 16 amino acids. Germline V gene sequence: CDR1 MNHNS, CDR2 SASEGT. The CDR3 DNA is TGTGCCAGCAGTGCCCGGACAGATCTCGGAAATTCACCCCTCCACTTT. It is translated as CASSARTDLGNSPLHF.

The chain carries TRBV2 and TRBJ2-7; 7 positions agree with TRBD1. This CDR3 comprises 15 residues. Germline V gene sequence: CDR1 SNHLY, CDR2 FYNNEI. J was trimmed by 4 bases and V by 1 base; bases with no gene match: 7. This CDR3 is CASSEDPQGSYEQYF. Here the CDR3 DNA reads TGTGCCAGCAGTGAAGATCCACAGGGGTCGTACGAGCAGTACTTC.

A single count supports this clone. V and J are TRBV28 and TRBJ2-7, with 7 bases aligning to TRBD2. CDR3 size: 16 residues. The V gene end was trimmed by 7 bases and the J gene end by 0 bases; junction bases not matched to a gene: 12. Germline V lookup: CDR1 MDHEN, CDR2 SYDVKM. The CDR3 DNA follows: TGTGCCAGCACCACCCTTGGGGGGGTGGGCTCCTACGAGCAGTACTTC. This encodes CASTTLGGVGSYEQYF.

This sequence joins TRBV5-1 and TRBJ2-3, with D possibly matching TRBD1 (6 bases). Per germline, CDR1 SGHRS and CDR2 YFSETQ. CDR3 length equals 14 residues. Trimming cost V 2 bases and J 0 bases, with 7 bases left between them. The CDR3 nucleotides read TGCGCCAGCAGCTTAACAGGGAGCACAGATACGCAGTATTTT. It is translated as CASSLTGSTDTQYF.

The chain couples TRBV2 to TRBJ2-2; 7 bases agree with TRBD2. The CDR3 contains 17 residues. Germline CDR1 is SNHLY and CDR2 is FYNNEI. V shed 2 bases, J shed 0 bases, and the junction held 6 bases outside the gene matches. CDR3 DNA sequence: TGTGCCAGCAGTGAATACTATAGCGGGTCGAACACCGGGGAGCTGTTTTTT. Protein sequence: CASSEYYSGSNTGELFF.

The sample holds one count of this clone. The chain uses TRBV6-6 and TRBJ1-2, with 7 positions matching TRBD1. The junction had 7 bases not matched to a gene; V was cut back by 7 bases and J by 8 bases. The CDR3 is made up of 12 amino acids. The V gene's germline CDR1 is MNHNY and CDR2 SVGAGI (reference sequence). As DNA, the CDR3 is TGTGCCAGCAACAAAAACAGGGGAGGCTACACCTTC. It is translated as CASNKNRGGYTF.

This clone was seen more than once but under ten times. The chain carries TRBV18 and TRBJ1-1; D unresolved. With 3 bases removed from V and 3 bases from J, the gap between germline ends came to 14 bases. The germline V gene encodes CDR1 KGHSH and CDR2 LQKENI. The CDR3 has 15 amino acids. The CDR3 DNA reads TGTGCCAGCTCACCCGGGATCTGGGATCACACTGAAGCTTTCTTT. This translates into CASSPGIWDHTEAFF.

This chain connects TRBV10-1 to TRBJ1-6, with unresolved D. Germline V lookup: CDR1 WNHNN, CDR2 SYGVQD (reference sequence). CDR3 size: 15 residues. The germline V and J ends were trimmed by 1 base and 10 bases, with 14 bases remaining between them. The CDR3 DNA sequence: TGCGCCAGCAGTGAGTGGCCGGGATCCTCGTCACCCCTCCACTTT. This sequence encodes CASSEWPGSSSPLHF.

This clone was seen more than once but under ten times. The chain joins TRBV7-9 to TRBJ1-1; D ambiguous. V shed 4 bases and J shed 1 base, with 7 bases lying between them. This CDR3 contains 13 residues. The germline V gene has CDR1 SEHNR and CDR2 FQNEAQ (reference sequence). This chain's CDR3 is CASSSFENTEAFF. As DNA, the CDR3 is TGTGCCAGCAGCTCCTTTGAGAACACTGAAGCTTTCTTT.

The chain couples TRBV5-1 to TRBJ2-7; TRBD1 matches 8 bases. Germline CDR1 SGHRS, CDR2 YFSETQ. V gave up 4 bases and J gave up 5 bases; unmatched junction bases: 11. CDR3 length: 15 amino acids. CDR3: CASSPGTGSQDEQYF. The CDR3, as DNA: TGCGCCAGCAGCCCGGGGACAGGCTCCCAGGACGAGCAGTACTTC.

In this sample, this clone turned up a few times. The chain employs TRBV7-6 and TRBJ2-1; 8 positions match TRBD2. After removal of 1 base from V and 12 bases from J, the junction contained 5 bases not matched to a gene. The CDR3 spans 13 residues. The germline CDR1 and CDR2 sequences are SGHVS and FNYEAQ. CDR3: CASSLDSGGGQFF. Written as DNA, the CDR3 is TGTGCCAGCAGCTTAGACAGCGGGGGAGGGCAGTTCTTC.

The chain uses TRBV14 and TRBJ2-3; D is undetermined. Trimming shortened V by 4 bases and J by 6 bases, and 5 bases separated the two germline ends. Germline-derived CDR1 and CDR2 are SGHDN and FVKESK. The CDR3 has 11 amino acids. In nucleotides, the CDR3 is TGTGCCAGCAGCCCCTCGGATACGCAGTATTTT. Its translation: CASSPSDTQYF.

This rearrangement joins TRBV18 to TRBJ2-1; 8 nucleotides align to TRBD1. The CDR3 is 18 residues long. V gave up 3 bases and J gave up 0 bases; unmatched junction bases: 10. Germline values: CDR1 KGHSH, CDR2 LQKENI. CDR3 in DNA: TGTGCCAGCTCACCTACGACAGGGGCGCCTAGCTCCTACAATGAGCAGTTCTTC. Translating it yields CASSPTTGAPSSYNEQFF.